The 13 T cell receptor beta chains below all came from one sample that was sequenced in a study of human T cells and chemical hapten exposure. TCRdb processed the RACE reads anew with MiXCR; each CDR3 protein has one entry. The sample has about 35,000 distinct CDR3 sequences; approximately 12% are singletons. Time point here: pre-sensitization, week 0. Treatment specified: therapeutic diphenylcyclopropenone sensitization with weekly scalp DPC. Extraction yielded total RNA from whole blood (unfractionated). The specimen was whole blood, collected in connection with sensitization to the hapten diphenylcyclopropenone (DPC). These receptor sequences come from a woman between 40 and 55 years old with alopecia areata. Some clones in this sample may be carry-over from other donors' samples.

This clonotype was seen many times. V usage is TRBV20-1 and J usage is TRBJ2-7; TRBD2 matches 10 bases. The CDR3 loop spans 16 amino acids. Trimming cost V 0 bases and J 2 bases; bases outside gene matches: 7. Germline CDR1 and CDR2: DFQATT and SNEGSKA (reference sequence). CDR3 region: CSAREVPSGSPYEQYF. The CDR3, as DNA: TGCAGTGCTAGAGAGGTCCCTAGCGGGAGCCCCTACGAGCAGTACTTC.

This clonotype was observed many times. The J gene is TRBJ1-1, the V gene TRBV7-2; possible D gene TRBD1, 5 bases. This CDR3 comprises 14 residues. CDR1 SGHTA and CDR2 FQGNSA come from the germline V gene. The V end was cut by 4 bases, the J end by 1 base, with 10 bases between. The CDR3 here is CASSWGRGNTEAFF. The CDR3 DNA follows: TGTGCCAGCAGCTGGGGGAGGGGGAACACTGAAGCTTTCTTT.

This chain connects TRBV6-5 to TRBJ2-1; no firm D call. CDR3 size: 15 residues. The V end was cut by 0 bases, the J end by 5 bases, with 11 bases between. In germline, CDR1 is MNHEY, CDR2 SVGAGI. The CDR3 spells CASSYSFIQDNEQFF. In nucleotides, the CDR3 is TGTGCCAGCAGTTACTCGTTCATTCAAGACAATGAGCAGTTCTTC.

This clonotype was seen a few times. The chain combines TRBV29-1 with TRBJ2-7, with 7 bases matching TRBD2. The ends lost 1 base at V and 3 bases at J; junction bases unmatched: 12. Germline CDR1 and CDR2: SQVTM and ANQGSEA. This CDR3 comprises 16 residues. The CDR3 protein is CSVEAAVAGANYEQYF. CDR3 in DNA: TGCAGCGTTGAAGCAGCGGTGGCGGGAGCGAACTACGAGCAGTACTTC.

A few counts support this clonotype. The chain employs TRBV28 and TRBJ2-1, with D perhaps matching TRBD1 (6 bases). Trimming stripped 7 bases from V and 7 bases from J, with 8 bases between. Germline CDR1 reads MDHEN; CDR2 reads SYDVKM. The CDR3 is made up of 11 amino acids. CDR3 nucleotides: TGTGCCAGCAAAAGGGGGAATGAGCAGTTCTTC. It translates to CASKRGNEQFF.

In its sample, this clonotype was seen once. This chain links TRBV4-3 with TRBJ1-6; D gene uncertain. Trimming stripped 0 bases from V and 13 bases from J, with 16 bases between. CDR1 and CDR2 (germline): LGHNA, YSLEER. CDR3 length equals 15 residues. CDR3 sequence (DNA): TGCGCCAGCAGCCAAGATTTGCAGGCCGGGAGGCCCCTCCACTTT. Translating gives CASSQDLQAGRPLHF.

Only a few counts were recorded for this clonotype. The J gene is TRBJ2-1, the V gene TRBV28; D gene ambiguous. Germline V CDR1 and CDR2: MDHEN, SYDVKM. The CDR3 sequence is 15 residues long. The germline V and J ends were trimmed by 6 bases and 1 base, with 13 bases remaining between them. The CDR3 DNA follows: TGTGCCAGCAGACCCGTAACCCTTTCCTACAATGAGCAGTTCTTC. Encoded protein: CASRPVTLSYNEQFF. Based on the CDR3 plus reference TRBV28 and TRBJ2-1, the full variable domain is DVKVTQSSRYLVKRTGEKVFLECVQDMDHENMFWYRQDPGLGLRLIYFSYDVKMKEKGDIPEGYSVSREKKERFSLILESASTNQTSMYLCASRPVTLSYNEQFFGPGTRLTVL.

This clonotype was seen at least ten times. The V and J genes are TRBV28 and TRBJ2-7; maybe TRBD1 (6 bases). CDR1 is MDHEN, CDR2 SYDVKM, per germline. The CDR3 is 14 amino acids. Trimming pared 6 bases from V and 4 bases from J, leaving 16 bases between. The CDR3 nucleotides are TGTGCCAGCAGCCCCCCCGGCAGGGGATACGAGCAGTACTTC. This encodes CASSPPGRGYEQYF.

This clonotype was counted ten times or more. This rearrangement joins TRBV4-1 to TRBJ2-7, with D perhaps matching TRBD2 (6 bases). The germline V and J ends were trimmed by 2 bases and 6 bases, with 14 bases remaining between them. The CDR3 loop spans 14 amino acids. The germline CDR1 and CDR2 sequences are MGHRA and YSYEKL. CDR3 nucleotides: TGCGCCAGCAGCCAACCCCGCCGGGGGATCGAGCAGTACTTC. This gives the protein CASSQPRRGIEQYF.

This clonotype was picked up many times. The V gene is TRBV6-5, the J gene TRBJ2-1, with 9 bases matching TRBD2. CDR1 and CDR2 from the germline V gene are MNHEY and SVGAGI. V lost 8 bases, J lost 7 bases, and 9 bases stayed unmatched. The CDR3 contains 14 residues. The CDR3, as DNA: TGTGCCAGCCCATGCGGCGGGAGGGGTAATGAGCAGTTCTTC. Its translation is CASPCGGRGNEQFF.

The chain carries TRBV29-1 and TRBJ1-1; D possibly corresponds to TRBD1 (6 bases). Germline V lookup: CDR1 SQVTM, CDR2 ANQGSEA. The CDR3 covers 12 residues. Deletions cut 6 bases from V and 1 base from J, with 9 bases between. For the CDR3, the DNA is TGCAGCGTAGCACAGGGGAACACTGAAGCTTTCTTT. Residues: CSVAQGNTEAFF.

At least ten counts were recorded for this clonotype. The CDR3 here is CSVGDYATYEQYF. For the CDR3, the DNA is TGCAGCGTTGGGGACTACGCAACCTACGAGCAGTACTTC. This chain links TRBV29-1 with TRBJ2-7; 7 bases match TRBD2. Unmatched junction bases numbered 5, after V lost 4 bases and J lost 2 bases. Germline V CDR1 and CDR2: SQVTM, ANQGSEA. CDR3 length: 13 residues.

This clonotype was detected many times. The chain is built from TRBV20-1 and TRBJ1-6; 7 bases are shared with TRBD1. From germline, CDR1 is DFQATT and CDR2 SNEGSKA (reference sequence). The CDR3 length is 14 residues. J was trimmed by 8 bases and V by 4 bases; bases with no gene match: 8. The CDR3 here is CSANEGARDSPLHF. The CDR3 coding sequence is TGCAGTGCTAATGAGGGGGCGCGGGATTCACCCCTCCACTTT.